Here is one T cell receptor (beta chain) with its context. The data belong to a study of blood T cell repertoires in COVID-19. Sequenced by immunoSEQ multiplex PCR; TCRdb stores in-frame clones only, minus some. This table has approximately 150,000 clones, approximately 80% appearing once. The CDR3 is 16 amino acids. J gave up 5 bases and V 1 base, and 9 bases lay outside the gene matches. In germline, CDR1 is SGHRS, CDR2 YFSETQ. Sequencing input: PBMCs or T cells enriched from blood (not recorded which). This chain connects TRBV5-1 to TRBJ2-7; 10 nucleotides agree with TRBD2. This clonotype originated in a woman aged 35 to 49 who had recovered from COVID-19. The CDR3 DNA reads TGCGCCAGCAGCTTGAACCCTAGCGGGAGCGGAAACGAGCAGTACTTC. As protein: CASSLNPSGSGNEQYF.